A single T cell receptor beta chain is shown here with its context. These data originate in a study of technical replicates of blood from a few donors. Profiling relied on immunoSEQ multiplex PCR, and the TCRdb table lists in-frame clones only, not all of them. The top ten clones hold around 4.9% of a sample with 60,000 to 65,000 clones, roughly 86% of them seen once. V was cut by 4 bases and J by 4 bases, with 10 bases left in between. The CDR3 totals 14 residues. Germline loops: CDR1 SGHTA, CDR2 FQGTGA. Sequencing used PBMCs. The V and J genes are TRBV7-3 and TRBJ2-2; D remains ambiguous. The sequence was obtained from a human donor in good health. Some clones in this sample may be carry-over from other donors' samples. The CDR3 loop reads CASSYQHSTGELFF. The CDR3 bases are TGTGCCAGCAGCTACCAACACAGCACCGGGGAGCTGTTTTTT.